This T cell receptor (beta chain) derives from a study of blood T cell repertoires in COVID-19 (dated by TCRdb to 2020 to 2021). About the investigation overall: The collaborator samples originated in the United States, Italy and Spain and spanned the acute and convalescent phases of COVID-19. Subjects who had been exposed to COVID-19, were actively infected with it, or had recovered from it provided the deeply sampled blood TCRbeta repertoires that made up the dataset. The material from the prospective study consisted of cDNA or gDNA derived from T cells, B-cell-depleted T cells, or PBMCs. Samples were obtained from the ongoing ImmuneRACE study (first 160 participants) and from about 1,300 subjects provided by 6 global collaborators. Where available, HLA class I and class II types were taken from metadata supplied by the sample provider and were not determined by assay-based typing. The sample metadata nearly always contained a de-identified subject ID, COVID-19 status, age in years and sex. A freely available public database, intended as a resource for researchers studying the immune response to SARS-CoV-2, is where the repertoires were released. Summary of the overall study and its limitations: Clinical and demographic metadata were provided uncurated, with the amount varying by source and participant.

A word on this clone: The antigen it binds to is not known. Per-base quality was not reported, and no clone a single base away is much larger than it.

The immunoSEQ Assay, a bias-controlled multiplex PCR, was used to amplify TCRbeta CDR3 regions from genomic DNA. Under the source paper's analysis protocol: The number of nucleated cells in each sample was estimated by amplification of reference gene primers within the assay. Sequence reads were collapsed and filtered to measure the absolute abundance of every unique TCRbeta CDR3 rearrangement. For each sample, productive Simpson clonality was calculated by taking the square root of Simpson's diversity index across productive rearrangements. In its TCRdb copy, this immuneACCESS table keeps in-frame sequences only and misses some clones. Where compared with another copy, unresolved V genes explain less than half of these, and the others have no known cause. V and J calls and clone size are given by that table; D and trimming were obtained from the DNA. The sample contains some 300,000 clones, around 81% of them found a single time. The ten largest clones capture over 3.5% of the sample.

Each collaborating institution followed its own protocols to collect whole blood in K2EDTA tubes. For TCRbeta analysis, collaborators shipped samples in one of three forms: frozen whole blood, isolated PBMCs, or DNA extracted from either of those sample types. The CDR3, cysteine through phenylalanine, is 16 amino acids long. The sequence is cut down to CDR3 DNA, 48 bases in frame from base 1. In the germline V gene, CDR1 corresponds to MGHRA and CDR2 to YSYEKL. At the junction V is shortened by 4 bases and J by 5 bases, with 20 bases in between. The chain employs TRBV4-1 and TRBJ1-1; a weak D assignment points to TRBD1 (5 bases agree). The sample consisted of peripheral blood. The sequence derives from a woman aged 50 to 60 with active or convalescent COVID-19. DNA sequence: TGCGCCAGCAGCCGTTGGGGACTCTCCGAGAGGACTGAAGCTTTCTTT. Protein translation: CASSRWGLSERTEAFF.